The 2 T cell receptor beta chains below were found in one sample sequenced in a study of blood T cell repertoires in COVID-19. The assay was immunoSEQ multiplex PCR, and TCRdb's table has in-frame clones only and misses some. Here the sample spans 300,000 to 400,000 clones, roughly nine tenths being singletons. Sequenced input: PBMCs or T cells enriched from blood (not recorded which). These receptors all stem from a man in his late teens or twenties who had recovered from COVID-19.

The gene calls are TRBV9 and TRBJ2-2; maybe TRBD2 (6 bases). Trimming pared 4 bases from V and 0 bases from J, leaving 10 bases between. CDR1 and CDR2 (germline): SGDLS, YYNGEE. The CDR3 consists of 15 residues. CDR3 sequence: CASSLTRTNTGELFF. The CDR3 DNA follows: TGTGCCAGCAGCTTGACTAGAACGAACACCGGGGAGCTGTTTTTT.

This clone was picked up one time. In DNA form, the CDR3 reads TGTGCCAGCAGTTATTCGGGGGTCGGGAACTACGAGCAGTACTTC. This sequence encodes CASSYSGVGNYEQYF. This chain joins TRBV6-5 and TRBJ2-7, with TRBD2 as a possible D gene (6 bases). Trimming removed 3 bases from V and 3 bases from J, with 15 bases in between. This CDR3 contains 15 residues. Germline V gene sequence: CDR1 MNHEY, CDR2 SVGAGI.